This passage covers 18 T cell receptor beta chains from one sample sequenced in a study of cytomegalovirus exposure and HLA in healthy donors. The PCR made use of 60 Vbeta and 13 Jbeta primers. Measured with immunoSEQ multiplex PCR; TCRdb has only the in-frame clones, and not every one. The table records around 150,000 clones, roughly 80% of them present only once. The sample was PBMCs. Receptors were obtained from a woman aged 25 to 45 in good health and CMV-seropositive.

The rearrangement joins TRBV19 to TRBJ2-1; no clear D. Per germline, CDR1 LNHDA and CDR2 SQIVND (reference sequence). Trimming stripped 2 bases from V and 0 bases from J, with 5 bases between. The CDR3 runs to 14 residues. CDR3 sequence (DNA): TGTGCCAGTAGTATACGAGGCTCCTACAATGAGCAGTTCTTC. Its protein product is CASSIRGSYNEQFF.

This clone was seen a handful of times. The chain recombines TRBV5-5 with TRBJ2-5; D is possibly TRBD1 (5 bases). Trimming took off 4 bases at V and 1 base at J, with 8 bases between the two ends. This CDR3 has 13 amino acids. Germline assignment: CDR1 SGHKS and CDR2 YYEKEE (reference sequence). CDR3 sequence (DNA): TGTGCCAGCAGCCGGACATTCCAAGAGACCCAGTACTTC. Its translation is CASSRTFQETQYF.

The chain recombines TRBV5-1 with TRBJ2-3; TRBD1 agrees at 8 bases. Trimming cost V 1 base and J 4 bases; bases outside gene matches: 2. The CDR3 runs to 14 residues. Per the germline V gene, CDR1 is SGHRS and CDR2 is YFSETQ. CDR3 protein: CASSLLRGPDTQYF. The CDR3, as DNA: TGCGCCAGCAGCTTGCTCAGGGGGCCAGATACGCAGTATTTT. Filled out from reference TRBV5-1 and TRBJ2-3, the complete variable domain reads KAGVTQTPRYLIKTRGQQVTLSCSPISGHRSVSWYQQTPGQGLQFLFEYFSETQRNKGNFPGRFSGRQFSNSRSEMNVSTLELGDSALYLCASSLLRGPDTQYFGPGTRLTVL.

This clone was observed a few times. V is TRBV7-9 and J is TRBJ2-5; 7 nucleotides agree with TRBD1. This CDR3 is built from 19 residues. V was clipped by 3 bases and J by 5 bases; unmatched bases: 21. Germline CDR1 reads SEHNR; CDR2 reads FQNEAQ (reference sequence). The CDR3 DNA sequence: TGTGCCAGCAGCTTGTTTCGGGACAGAGCCTCTATCCGGAGGGAGACCCAGTACTTC. Its protein product is CASSLFRDRASIRRETQYF.

This rearrangement joins TRBV5-6 to TRBJ2-7; TRBD1 agrees at 9 bases. Trimming took 4 bases from V and 6 from J; bases not matched to a gene: 8. Germline V gene lookup returns CDR1 SGHDT and CDR2 YYEEEE. The CDR3 totals 14 residues. The CDR3: CASSLTGGGGEQYF. The DNA for the CDR3 is TGTGCCAGCAGCCTGACAGGGGGTGGAGGCGAGCAGTACTTC.

This clone has a single count. The genes are TRBV15 and TRBJ2-7, with D possibly TRBD2 on 5 matching bases. V lost 11 bases and J lost 6, with 20 bases in between. This CDR3 comprises 13 residues. Germline lookup yields CDR1 LNHNV and CDR2 YYDKDF (reference sequence). CDR3 sequence: CAVTQRLLGEQYF. The CDR3 DNA follows: TGTGCCGTGACACAGCGGCTCCTCGGCGAGCAGTACTTC.

The chain recombines TRBV7-9 with TRBJ2-7, with D perhaps matching TRBD2 (5 bases). V shed 10 bases and J shed 4 bases, with 26 bases lying between them. The CDR3 runs 16 residues. Germline V lookup: CDR1 SEHNR, CDR2 FQNEAQ (reference sequence). Here the CDR3 reads CAITPLDSPYGYEQYF. CDR3 bases: TGTGCCATCACACCCCTGGACTCGCCTTATGGGTACGAGCAGTACTTC.

The gene calls are TRBV4-2 and TRBJ1-2; TRBD1 might be the D (6 bases). V was clipped by 0 bases and J by 8 bases, with 16 bases between them. Germline CDR1 LGHNA, CDR2 YNFKEQ. The CDR3 loop spans 15 amino acids. CDR3 loop: CASSQEQGPRWGYTF. The CDR3 DNA is TGTGCCAGCAGCCAAGAACAGGGACCCCGTTGGGGCTACACCTTC.

The chain has TRBV9 and TRBJ2-5; 9 positions match TRBD2. There are 16 residues in the CDR3. J lost 0 bases, V lost 4 bases, and 7 bases had no gene match. Germline values: CDR1 SGDLS, CDR2 YYNGEE. The CDR3 nucleotides read TGTGCCAGCAGCCCAGGGGCGGGGGGGTACCAAGAGACCCAGTACTTC. It translates to CASSPGAGGYQETQYF.

The V call is TRBV5-6, the J call TRBJ1-2; TRBD1 matches 7 bases. J lost 3 bases, V lost 0 bases, and 5 bases had no gene match. CDR3 length: 15 residues. The germline CDR1 and CDR2 sequences are SGHDT and YYEEEE. The CDR3 region is CASSLARDRYYGYTF. In DNA, the CDR3 is TGTGCCAGCAGCTTGGCTAGGGACAGATACTATGGCTACACCTTC. The variable domain in full, with the rest retrieved from reference TRBV5-6 and TRBJ1-2, is DAGVTQSPTHLIKTRGQQVTLRCSPKSGHDTVSWYQQALGQGPQFIFQYYEEEERQRGNFPDRFSGHQFPNYSSELNVNALLLGDSALYLCASSLARDRYYGYTFGSGTRLTVV.

This clone has only one observation. The CDR3 nucleotides read TGTGCCAGCTCTACGCAAAACCTCGGGAACACTGAAGCTTTCTTT. It encodes CASSTQNLGNTEAFF. The chain employs TRBV18 and TRBJ1-1; D gene ambiguous. This CDR3 is built from 15 residues. Trimming left V 6 bases short and J 1 base short, with 15 bases between. The germline V gene encodes CDR1 KGHSH and CDR2 LQKENI.

In its sample, this clone was seen a few times. This chain uses TRBV15 with TRBJ1-1; D is perhaps TRBD1 (5 bases). The length of the CDR3 is 16 residues. From germline, CDR1 is LNHNV and CDR2 YYDKDF (reference sequence). V was pared by 0 bases and J by 3 bases, with 14 bases between. CDR3 in amino acids: CATSRDLAGKDTEAFF. The DNA of the CDR3 is TGTGCCACCAGCAGAGATCTGGCAGGGAAGGACACTGAAGCTTTCTTT.

The J gene is TRBJ2-5, the V gene TRBV6-5; D is unclear. This CDR3 has 11 amino acids. Germline-derived CDR1 and CDR2 are MNHEY and SVGAGI. V lost 11 bases and J 5 bases, leaving 12 bases between the germline ends. The CDR3 DNA reads as TGTGCCGCCTCCGTCGGGGAGACCCAGTACTTC. Its protein is CAASVGETQYF.

The rearrangement uses TRBV11-2 and TRBJ2-3; 9 bases fit TRBD2. V shed 5 bases, J shed 6 bases, and the junction held 9 bases outside the gene matches. The CDR3 is 15 amino acids. The germline gives CDR1 SGHAT, CDR2 FQNNGV. CDR3 loop: CASSGLAGPWDTQYF. CDR3 DNA sequence: TGTGCCAGCAGCGGCCTAGCGGGGCCTTGGGATACGCAGTATTTT.

This chain links TRBV2 with TRBJ1-1, with TRBD1 identical over 8 bases. With 8 bases clipped from V and 3 bases from J, the junction kept 5 bases outside the gene matches. CDR3 size: 13 residues. Germline V gene sequence: CDR1 SNHLY, CDR2 FYNNEI. The CDR3 region has the DNA TGTGCCAGCCATCGACAGGGGTACACTGAAGCTTTCTTT. It encodes CASHRQGYTEAFF.

This chain links TRBV21-1 with TRBJ1-5; the table names TRBD1, a call not compared with the DNA. TRBV21-1 is reported as a pseudogene. The CDR3 is 14 residues long. The CDR3 DNA follows: TGTGCCAGCAGCAAATCGACAGCTAATCAGCCCCAGCATTTT. Protein: CASSKSTANQPQHF.

This clone was recorded a few times. This chain uses TRBV7-3 with TRBJ1-1; no reliable D call. With 1 base removed from V and 0 bases from J, the gap between germline ends came to 6 bases. CDR3 length: 14 amino acids. CDR1 SGHTA and CDR2 FQGTGA come from the germline V gene. CDR3 amino acids: CASSLNALNTEAFF. DNA of the CDR3: TGTGCCAGCAGCTTAAACGCGTTGAACACTGAAGCTTTCTTT.

The J gene is TRBJ2-2, the V gene TRBV7-3; unclear D gene. Germline CDR1 is SGHTA and CDR2 is FQGTGA. V dropped 8 bases and J dropped 1 base, with 11 bases sitting between them. This CDR3 is built from 14 residues. CDR3 residues: CASGVQRNTGELFF. The CDR3 coding sequence is TGTGCCAGCGGAGTACAACGGAACACCGGGGAGCTGTTTTTT.